This section outlines one T cell receptor beta chain sequence together with its context. Its antigen remains unidentified. This specimen belongs to a study of cytotoxic CD8 clonotypes in ibrutinib-treated CLL. Study-wide background: Among the samples, the mean was approximately 250,000 productive templates and some 100,000 productive rearrangements.

Germline CDR1 and CDR2: LNHDA and SQIVND (reference sequence). The CDR3 contains 13 residues. V dropped 4 bases and J dropped 13 bases, with 19 bases sitting between them. Study outcomes and limitations: Starting clonality was above that of age-matched healthy donors and tracked circulating CD8+ T-cell counts.

Repertoires were generated with immunoSEQ multiplex PCR, while TCRdb's copy carries only in-frame clones and drops some. Of around 200,000 clones listed, 60% to 80% are singletons. The source material was PBMCs, sampled after 12 months of ibrutinib treatment. This receptor was identified in a human donor with chronic lymphocytic leukemia. The gene calls are TRBV19 and TRBJ1-2; TRBD1 is a possible D gene (5 bases). The CDR3 reads CASSTGHQIPSTF. The CDR3 nucleotides are TGTGCCAGTAGTACTGGACACCAGATCCCCAGCACCTTC.